This T cell receptor beta chain was retrieved from a study of CD4 T cells in relation to SARS-CoV-2 and coronaviruses. Background on the study: Negative control cultures got HIV-1 Nef peptides or no peptide.

The CDR3 runs 17 residues. V lost 5 bases and J 1 base, leaving 17 bases between the germline ends. The germline CDR1 and CDR2 sequences are SEHNR and FQNEAQ (reference sequence). Concerning this clone itself: Its antigen is currently unknown.

Only in-frame clones appear in the TCRdb table, and some are missing; sequencing was by immunoSEQ multiplex PCR. Of about 21,000 clones listed, around three quarters are singletons. Broader study findings: Monoreactive clones expanded significantly more to SARS-CoV-2 than crossreactive clones did. In around 63% of donors, memory CD4+ clonotypes crossrecognized SARS-CoV-2 and at least one common cold coronavirus spike. This crossreactivity analysis covered spike protein alone, no other viral proteins.

CD4+ T cells from unexposed donors were obtained before the COVID-19 pandemic (2011-2018). After nine to ten days of culture, CD4+ T cells were isolated. Sequenced material: CD4+ T cells from PBMCs, cultured in vitro. The rearrangement joins TRBV7-9 to TRBJ1-4, with D perhaps TRBD1 (5 bases). This receptor was obtained from a human donor in good health. DNA of the CDR3: TGTGCCAGCAGCCTCGGGACTCGACCTCTAACTAATGAAAAACTGTTTTTT. It codes for CASSLGTRPLTNEKLFF.